This TCR beta chain was sequenced for a study of technical replicates of blood from a few donors. Germline V gene data show CDR1 as MDHEN and CDR2 as SYDVKM. The CDR3 length is 16 residues. V gave up 7 bases and J gave up 8 bases, with 26 bases separating them. TCRdb's table, derived via immunoSEQ multiplex PCR, lists solely in-frame clones and lacks some. The sample carries tens of thousands of clones, 91% recorded once. The rearrangement uses TRBV28 and TRBJ1-2, with a possible D match to TRBD1 (6 bases). Specimen: PBMCs. This TCR derives from a human donor in good health. Some clones in this sample may be carry-over from other donors' samples. The CDR3 DNA follows: TGTGCCAGCACTGCCCCCGGGTCATCGGGGGGCTTGGGCTACACCTTC. Amino acid sequence: CASTAPGSSGGLGYTF.